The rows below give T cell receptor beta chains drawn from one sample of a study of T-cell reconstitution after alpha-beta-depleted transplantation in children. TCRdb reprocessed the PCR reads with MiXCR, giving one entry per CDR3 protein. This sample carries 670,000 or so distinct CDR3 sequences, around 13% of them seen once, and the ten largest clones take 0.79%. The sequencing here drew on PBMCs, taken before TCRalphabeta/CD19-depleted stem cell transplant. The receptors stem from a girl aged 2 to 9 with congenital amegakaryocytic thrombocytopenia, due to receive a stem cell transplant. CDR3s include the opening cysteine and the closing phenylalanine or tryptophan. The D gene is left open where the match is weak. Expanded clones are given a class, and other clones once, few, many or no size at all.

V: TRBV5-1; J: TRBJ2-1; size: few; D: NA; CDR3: CASKKGEGSNWSEQFF; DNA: TGCGCCAGCAAGAAGGGAGAGGGGAGTAACTGGAGTGAGCAGTTCTTC
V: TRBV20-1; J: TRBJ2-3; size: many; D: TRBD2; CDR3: CSALEGGRSTDTQYF; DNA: TGCAGTGCACTAGAGGGCGGGAGAAGCACAGATACGCAGTATTTT
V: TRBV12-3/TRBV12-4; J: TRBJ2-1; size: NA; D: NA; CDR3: CASSPRTFVNDNEQFF; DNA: TGTGCCAGCAGTCCAAGGACATTTGTGAACGACAATGAGCAGTTCTTC
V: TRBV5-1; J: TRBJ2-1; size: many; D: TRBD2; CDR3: CASSSLAGGVANEQFF; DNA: TGCGCCAGCAGCTCGTTAGCGGGAGGAGTTGCTAATGAGCAGTTCTTC
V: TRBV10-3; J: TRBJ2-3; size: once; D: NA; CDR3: CAISAHQAGRDTQYF; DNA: TGTGCCATCAGTGCGCACCAAGCGGGCAGGGATACGCAGTATTTT
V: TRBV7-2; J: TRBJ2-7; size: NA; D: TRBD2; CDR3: CASSFGTRYEQYF; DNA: TGTGCCAGCAGCTTTGGGACTAGATACGAGCAGTACTTC
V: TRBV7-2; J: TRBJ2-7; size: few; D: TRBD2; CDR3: CASSLGATSVYEQYF; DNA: TGTGCCAGCAGCTTAGGTGCGACTAGCGTCTACGAGCAGTACTTC
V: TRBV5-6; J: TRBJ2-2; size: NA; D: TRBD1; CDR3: CASSFDRGGTGELFF; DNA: TGTGCCAGCAGCTTCGACAGGGGGGGTACCGGGGAGCTGTTTTTT
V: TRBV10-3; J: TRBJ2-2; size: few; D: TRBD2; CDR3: CAINDPGLAGGPGTGELFF; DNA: TGTGCCATCAACGATCCGGGACTAGCGGGAGGGCCGGGCACCGGGGAGCTGTTTTTT
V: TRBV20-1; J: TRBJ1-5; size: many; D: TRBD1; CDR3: CSAKYRDRPNQPQHF; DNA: TGCAGTGCTAAATACCGGGACAGGCCTAATCAGCCCCAGCATTTT
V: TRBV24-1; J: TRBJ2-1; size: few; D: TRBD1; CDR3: CATSDFSGTGINEQFF; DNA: TGTGCCACCAGTGATTTTTCCGGGACAGGGATAAATGAGCAGTTCTTC
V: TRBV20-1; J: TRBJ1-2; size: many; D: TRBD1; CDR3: CSARVGTGYGYTF; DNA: TGCAGTGCTAGAGTGGGGACAGGCTATGGCTACACCTTC
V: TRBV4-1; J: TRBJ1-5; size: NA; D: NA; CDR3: CASSQVGRVNQPQHF; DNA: TGCGCCAGCAGCCAAGTGGGCAGGGTCAATCAGCCCCAGCATTTT
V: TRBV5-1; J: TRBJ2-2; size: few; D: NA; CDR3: CASSLALSDLYTGELFF; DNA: TGCGCCAGCAGCTTGGCCCTGTCAGACCTCTACACCGGGGAGCTGTTTTTT
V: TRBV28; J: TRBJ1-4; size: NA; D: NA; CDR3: CASLGANEKLFF; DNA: TGTGCCAGCCTCGGGGCTAATGAAAAACTGTTTTTT
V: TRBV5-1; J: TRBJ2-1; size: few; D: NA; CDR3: CASSFQFGNSYNEQFF; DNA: TGCGCCAGCAGCTTCCAGTTTGGTAACTCCTACAATGAGCAGTTCTTC
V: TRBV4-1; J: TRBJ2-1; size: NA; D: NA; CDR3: CASSQVISNYNEQFF; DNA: TGCGCCAGCAGCCAAGTTATTAGCAACTACAATGAGCAGTTCTTC
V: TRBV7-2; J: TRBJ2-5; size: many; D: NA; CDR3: CASSQSGQETQYF; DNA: TGTGCCAGCAGCCAAAGCGGGCAAGAGACCCAGTACTTC
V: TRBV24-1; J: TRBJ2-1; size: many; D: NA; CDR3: CATSDAHHNEQFF; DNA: TGTGCCACCAGTGATGCCCACCACAATGAGCAGTTCTTC
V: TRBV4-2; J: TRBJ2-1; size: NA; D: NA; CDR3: CASSPGQLSYNEQFF; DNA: TGTGCCAGCAGCCCGGGGCAGCTCTCCTACAATGAGCAGTTCTTC
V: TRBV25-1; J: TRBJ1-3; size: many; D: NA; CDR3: CASIGRRRNTIYF; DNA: TGTGCCAGCATAGGACGGAGGAGAAACACCATATATTTT
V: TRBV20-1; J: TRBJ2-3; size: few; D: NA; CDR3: CSARRWLARIDTQYF; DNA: TGCAGTGCTAGGAGATGGCTAGCGAGAATAGATACGCAGTATTTT
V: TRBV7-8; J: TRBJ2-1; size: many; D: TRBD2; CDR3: CASSLAGGSVNEQFF; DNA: TGTGCCAGCAGCTTAGCGGGAGGGTCGGTCAATGAGCAGTTCTTC
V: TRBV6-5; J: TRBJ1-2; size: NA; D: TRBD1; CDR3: CASSYLTGTGIFDGYGYTF; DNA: TGTGCCAGCAGTTACTTGACCGGGACAGGGATTTTTGATGGCTATGGCTACACCTTC
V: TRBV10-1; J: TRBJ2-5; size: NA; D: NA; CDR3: CASSCDSVQETQYF; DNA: TGCGCCAGCAGCTGCGACAGCGTCCAAGAGACCCAGTACTTC
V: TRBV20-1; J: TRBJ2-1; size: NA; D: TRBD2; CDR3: CSARDQREETRQFF; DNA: TGCAGTGCTAGAGATCAACGGGAGGAAACTCGGCAGTTCTTC
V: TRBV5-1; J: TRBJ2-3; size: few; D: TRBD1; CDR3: CASSGGTGSRTDTQYF; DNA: TGCGCCAGCAGCGGCGGGACAGGGTCTCGTACAGATACGCAGTATTTT
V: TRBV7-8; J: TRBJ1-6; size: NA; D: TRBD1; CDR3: CASSLPSRGLGSPLHF; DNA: TGTGCCAGCAGCCTACCCTCGAGGGGGCTCGGTTCACCCCTCCACTTT
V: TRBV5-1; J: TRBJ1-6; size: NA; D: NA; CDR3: CASSLSSEGSPLHF; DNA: TGCGCCAGCAGCTTGTCGTCTGAGGGGTCACCCCTCCACTTT
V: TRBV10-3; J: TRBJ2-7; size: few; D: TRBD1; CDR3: CAIRQGVGYEQYF; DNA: TGTGCCATCAGGCAGGGGGTAGGGTACGAGCAGTACTTC
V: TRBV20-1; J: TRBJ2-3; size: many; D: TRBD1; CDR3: CSAAPGQGAQDTQYF; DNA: TGCAGTGCCGCGCCGGGACAGGGGGCGCAAGATACGCAGTATTTT
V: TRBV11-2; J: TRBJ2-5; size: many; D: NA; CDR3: CASSLDPVAQETQYF; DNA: TGTGCCAGCAGCTTAGATCCGGTGGCACAAGAGACCCAGTACTTC
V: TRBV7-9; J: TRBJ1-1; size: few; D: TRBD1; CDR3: CASSPTTGAAEAFF; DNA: TGTGCCAGCAGCCCGACGACAGGGGCGGCTGAAGCTTTCTTT
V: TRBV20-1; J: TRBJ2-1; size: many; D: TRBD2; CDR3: CSARGAGGRVEQFF; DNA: TGCAGTGCTAGAGGGGCGGGAGGGCGAGTGGAGCAGTTCTTC
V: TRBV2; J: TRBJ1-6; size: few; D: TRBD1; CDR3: CASTETGQGYSPLHF; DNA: TGTGCCAGCACCGAAACTGGACAGGGATATTCACCCCTCCACTTT
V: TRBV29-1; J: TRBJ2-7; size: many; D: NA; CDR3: CSVAAREEAEQYF; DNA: TGCAGCGTAGCGGCCAGGGAGGAGGCCGAGCAGTACTTC
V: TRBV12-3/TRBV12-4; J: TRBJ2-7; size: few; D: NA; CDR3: CASSWFGDEQYF; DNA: TGTGCCAGCAGTTGGTTTGGGGACGAGCAGTACTTC
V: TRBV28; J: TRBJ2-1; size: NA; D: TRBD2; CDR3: CARLAASNEQFF; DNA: TGTGCCAGACTAGCGGCATCGAATGAGCAGTTCTTC
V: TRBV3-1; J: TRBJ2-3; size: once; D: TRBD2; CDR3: CASSHQREWSTDTQYF; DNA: TGTGCCAGCAGCCACCAGCGGGAGTGGAGCACAGATACGCAGTATTTT
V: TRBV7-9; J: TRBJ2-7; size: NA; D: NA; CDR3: CASSEVDRPRDEQYF; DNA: TGTGCCAGCAGCGAAGTGGATCGCCCCCGAGACGAGCAGTACTTC
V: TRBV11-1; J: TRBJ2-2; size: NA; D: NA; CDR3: CASSFNEYSAENTGELFF; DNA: TGTGCCAGCAGCTTTAATGAGTATTCGGCAGAAAACACCGGGGAGCTGTTTTTT
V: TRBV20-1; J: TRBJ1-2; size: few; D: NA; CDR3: CSARLGGHGYTF; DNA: TGCAGTGCTAGATTGGGGGGGCATGGCTACACCTTC